Listed below are T cell receptor beta chains from one sample, sequenced in a study of T cell responses to AZD1222 COVID-19 vaccine. Libraries were prepared by immunoSEQ multiplex PCR; TCRdb keeps only in-frame clonotypes and omits some of them. Here the sample spans 130,000 to 150,000 clones, around 90% being singletons. This specimen was peripheral blood, taken 28 days after the second dose of the MenACWY control vaccine. Receptor source: an adult who received the MenACWY meningococcal vaccine as a control. Each CDR3 is given with its conserved first and last residue. The order of the fields is D gene, CDR3 length, V gene, clone size, J gene, CDR3 protein, CDR3 DNA. D genes are given only for firm matches. Size is omitted from some rows. Given values are once, few, many or a class for expanded clones.

NA	14	TRBV7-9	NA	TRBJ2-4	CASRSTGDQNIQYF	TGTGCCAGCAGAAGTACGGGGGACCAAAACATTCAGTACTTC
TRBD1	17	TRBV7-2	NA	TRBJ1-6	CASSTSGVAGGNSPLHF	TGTGCCAGCAGCACGAGTGGTGTTGCAGGGGGTAATTCACCCCTCCACTTT
TRBD2	13	TRBV5-1	NA	TRBJ2-7	CASSPTSLYEQYF	TGCGCCAGCAGCCCGACTAGCCTCTACGAGCAGTACTTC
NA	17	TRBV7-9	NA	TRBJ2-3	CASSPKSPIGEADTQYF	TGTGCCAGCAGCCCGAAGAGCCCCATAGGGGAGGCAGATACGCAGTATTTT
NA	14	TRBV19	NA	TRBJ1-1	CASSIEGLNTEAFF	TGTGCCAGTAGTATAGAGGGGTTGAACACTGAAGCTTTCTTT
NA	14	TRBV6-5	NA	TRBJ1-2	CASRPSQGPYGYTF	TGTGCCAGCAGGCCCTCCCAGGGGCCCTATGGCTACACCTTC
NA	14	TRBV28	NA	TRBJ1-1	CASSLRGSNPEAFF	TGTGCCAGCAGTTTAAGGGGGAGTAACCCTGAAGCTTTCTTT
NA	13	TRBV7-9	many	TRBJ1-1	CASTLDANAEAFF	TGTGCCAGCACCCTGGACGCGAACGCTGAAGCTTTCTTT
NA	13	TRBV5-4	NA	TRBJ2-1	CASSLERGPEQFF	TGTGCCAGCAGCTTAGAGAGGGGCCCCGAGCAGTTCTTC
NA	15	TRBV28	once	TRBJ1-4	CASSPGGAANEKLFF	TGTGCCAGCAGTCCGGGGGGCGCGGCTAATGAAAAACTGTTTTTT
NA	15	TRBV6-5	NA	TRBJ1-2	CASSYQGMANYGYTF	TGTGCCAGCAGTTACCAGGGGATGGCTAACTATGGCTACACCTTC
NA	19	TRBV4-1	NA	TRBJ1-4	CASSQDPGVSSGGDEKLFF	TGCGCCAGCAGCCAAGATCCCGGGGTCTCTAGTGGCGGGGATGAAAAACTGTTTTTT
NA	16	TRBV18	NA	TRBJ2-1	CASSPPAGKWTHEQFF	TGTGCCAGCTCACCACCGGCGGGCAAATGGACCCATGAGCAGTTCTTC
NA	13	TRBV7-3	NA	TRBJ2-1	CASSLTQDPEQFF	TGTGCCAGCAGCTTAACCCAGGATCCTGAGCAGTTCTTC
TRBD1	17	TRBV6-6	NA	TRBJ1-4	CASSRKRGGQGREKLFF	TGTGCCAGCAGTCGGAAAAGAGGGGGACAGGGTCGTGAAAAACTGTTTTTT
NA	14	TRBV4-1	NA	TRBJ1-1	CASSLREGRAIAFF	TGCGCCAGCAGCCTGAGAGAGGGCCGGGCGATAGCTTTCTTT
NA	17	TRBV27	NA	TRBJ1-3	CASSPRMAVGRTYTIYF	TGTGCCAGCAGTCCACGTATGGCGGTCGGAAGAACGTACACCATATATTTT
TRBD1	14	TRBV27	few	TRBJ1-5	CASSLGRGDQPQHF	TGTGCCAGCAGTTTGGGCAGGGGGGATCAGCCCCAGCATTTT
NA	14	TRBV7-9	NA	TRBJ1-1	CASSLGQTNTEAFF	TGTGCCAGCAGCTTAGGACAGACGAACACTGAAGCTTTCTTT
NA	13	TRBV7-2	NA	TRBJ1-2	CASSLASNYGYTF	TGTGCCAGCAGCTTAGCGAGTAACTATGGCTACACCTTC